These 11 T cell receptor beta chains came from one sample sequenced in a study of T cell repertoires in cytomegalovirus infection. TCRdb fed the reads into MiXCR, producing one record per CDR3 protein. Of nearly 550,000 distinct CDR3 sequences in the sample, about 15% are singletons; the top ten hold around 25%. The sample comprised CD8+ T cells from PBMCs. The receptors shown here come from a human donor in good health (CMV status not recorded). Some clones in this sample may be carry-over from other donors' samples.

CDR3 sequence: CSARGLAGAYEQYF. DNA for the CDR3: TGCAGTGCTAGGGGTCTAGCGGGGGCTTACGAGCAGTACTTC. J is TRBJ2-7 and V is TRBV20-1; 10 bases match TRBD2. The CDR3 is made up of 14 amino acids. V lost 3 bases, J lost 4 bases, and 6 bases stayed unmatched. Germline V CDR1 and CDR2: DFQATT, SNEGSKA (reference sequence).

This clonotype has ten or more counts. V is TRBV7-2 and J is TRBJ1-1, with D hard to call. V dropped 3 bases and J dropped 10 bases, with 12 bases sitting between them. This CDR3 has 12 amino acids. Germline CDR1 SGHTA, CDR2 FQGNSA. CDR3 in amino acids: CASSFPARGAFF. In DNA, the CDR3 is TGTGCCAGCAGCTTTCCGGCCAGAGGAGCTTTCTTT.

This clonotype appeared a few times. The CDR3: CASSPRGSSSYNEQFF. The CDR3 nucleotides read TGTGCCAGCAGTCCGCGCGGGAGCAGCTCCTACAATGAGCAGTTCTTC. V usage is TRBV27 and J usage is TRBJ2-1; 7 bases are a match to TRBD2. The germline gives CDR1 MNHEY, CDR2 SMNVEV (reference sequence). Unmatched junction bases numbered 7, after V lost 5 bases and J lost 0 bases. This CDR3 is built from 16 residues.

The rearrangement joins TRBV5-8 to TRBJ2-3, with D unresolved. V was cut by 0 bases and J by 2 bases, with 10 bases left in between. Germline-derived CDR1 and CDR2 are SGHTS and YDEGEE. The CDR3 sequence is 15 residues long. The CDR3 bases are TGTGCCAGCAGCTTGGGGGGTCGAAACACAGATACGCAGTATTTT. This sequence encodes CASSLGGRNTDTQYF.

The table lists this clonotype with a few counts. This chain connects TRBV28 to TRBJ2-2; D is ambiguous. CDR3 length: 14 residues. Germline V gene sequence: CDR1 MDHEN, CDR2 SYDVKM. V was trimmed by 5 bases and J by 9 bases, leaving 16 bases between them. CDR3 sequence (DNA): TGTGCCAGCAGTGGGGTGACGTCACCGTGGGAGCTGTTTTTT. Amino acid sequence: CASSGVTSPWELFF.

V and J are TRBV13 and TRBJ2-1; 11 bases are a match to TRBD2. CDR1 is PRHDT, CDR2 FYEKMQ, per germline (reference sequence). Trimming removed 4 bases from V and 4 bases from J; junction bases left unmatched: 6. This CDR3 has 16 amino acids. The CDR3 region has the DNA TGTGCCAGCAGCTCTCTAGCGGGAGGAGGTTACAATGAGCAGTTCTTC. Translation gives CASSSLAGGGYNEQFF.

Points on this clonotype: Being one base from a much bigger clone, this may be a read error. Here the CDR3 omits its conserved ending phenylalanine or tryptophan, so a read error is the likely source. This chain links TRBV6-5 with TRBJ2-2; 12 positions agree with TRBD2. J gave up 0 bases and V 6 bases, and 11 bases lay outside the gene matches. The CDR3 is 19 amino acids. Germline V lookup: CDR1 MNHEY, CDR2 SVGAGI. The CDR3 reads CASSRTSGTRGTNTGELFL. The CDR3, as DNA: TGTGCCAGCAGCCGGACTAGCGGGACTCGAGGGACGAACACCGGGGAGCTGTTTCTT.

This chain links TRBV6-2 or TRBV6-3 with TRBJ1-5, with D hard to call. Trimming stripped 6 bases from V and 4 bases from J, with 16 bases between. Germline CDR1 is MNHEY and CDR2 is SVGEGT. The CDR3 spans 15 residues. CDR3 loop: CASRPLALGNQPQHF. CDR3 coding DNA: TGTGCCAGCAGACCGTTAGCCCTAGGGAATCAGCCCCAGCATTTT.

The sample holds many counts of this clonotype. J is TRBJ2-5 and V is TRBV11-2, with unresolved D. Germline V gene data show CDR1 as SGHAT and CDR2 as FQNNGV. The ends were cut back, 2 bases at V and 1 base at J, with 5 bases in the middle. CDR3 size: 13 residues. CDR3: CASSLTTQETQYF. The CDR3 region has the DNA TGTGCCAGCAGCTTAACTACCCAAGAGACCCAGTACTTC.

The chain combines TRBV9 with TRBJ2-5, with D hard to call. This CDR3 spans 12 amino acids. Germline V lookup: CDR1 SGDLS, CDR2 YYNGEE. V shed 4 bases and J shed 0 bases, with 4 bases lying between them. The CDR3: CASSPNQETQYF. In DNA form, the CDR3 reads TGTGCCAGCAGCCCAAACCAAGAGACCCAGTACTTC.

This clonotype was seen repeatedly, ten times or more. This chain links TRBV6-6 with TRBJ1-1; perhaps TRBD1 as D (5 bases). Germline V gives CDR1 MNHNY, CDR2 SVGAGI (reference sequence). V lost 0 bases and J 4 bases, leaving 9 bases between the germline ends. The CDR3 totals 14 residues. CDR3 amino acids: CASSYSGEGTEAFF. The DNA of the CDR3 is TGTGCCAGCAGTTACTCGGGGGAGGGCACTGAAGCTTTCTTT.